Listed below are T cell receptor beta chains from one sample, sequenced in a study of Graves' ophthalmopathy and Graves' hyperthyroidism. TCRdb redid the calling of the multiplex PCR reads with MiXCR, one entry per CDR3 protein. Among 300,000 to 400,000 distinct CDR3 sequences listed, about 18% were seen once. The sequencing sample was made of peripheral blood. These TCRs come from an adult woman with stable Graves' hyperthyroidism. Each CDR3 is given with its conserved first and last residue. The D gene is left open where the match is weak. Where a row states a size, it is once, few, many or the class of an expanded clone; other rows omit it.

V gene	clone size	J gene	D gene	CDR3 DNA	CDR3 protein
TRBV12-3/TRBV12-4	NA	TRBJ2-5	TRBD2	TGTGCCAGCAGTTTAATGGCTAGCGGGAGGGCCGGGGAGACCCAGTACTTC	CASSLMASGRAGETQYF
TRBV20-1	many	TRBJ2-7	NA	TGCAGTGCTAGAGATCCGAGCTTTGGCTACGAGCAGTACTTC	CSARDPSFGYEQYF
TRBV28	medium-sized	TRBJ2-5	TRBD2	TGTGCCAGCAGTTCCAACACGGGAGGGCGGGAGACCCAGTACTTC	CASSSNTGGRETQYF
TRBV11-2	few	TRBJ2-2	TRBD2	TGTGCCAGCAGCTTACTCCTAGCGGGTATCACCGGGGAGCTGTTTTTT	CASSLLLAGITGELFF
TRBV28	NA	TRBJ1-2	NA	TGTGCCAAGTTCTCGGGGCGAGCTAACTATGGCTACACCTTC	CAKFSGRANYGYTF
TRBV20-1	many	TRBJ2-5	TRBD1	TGCAGTGCCAAGAGGGGTTGGGGACAGGGGCCTAAGGAGACCCAGTACTTC	CSAKRGWGQGPKETQYF
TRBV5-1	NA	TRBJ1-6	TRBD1	TGCGCCAGCAGCTTAGGGACAGGGGGAAATTCACCCCTCCACTTT	CASSLGTGGNSPLHF
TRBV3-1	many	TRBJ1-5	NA	TGTGCCAGCAGCCCCCGTCCAGCCTATCAGCCCCAGCATTTT	CASSPRPAYQPQHF
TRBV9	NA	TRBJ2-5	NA	TGTGCCAGCAGCGTAGGCCAGGGGATTCAAGAGACCCAGTACTTC	CASSVGQGIQETQYF
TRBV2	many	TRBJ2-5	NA	TGTGCCAGCAGTGAAGACAGGAATCAAGAGACCCAGTACTTC	CASSEDRNQETQYF
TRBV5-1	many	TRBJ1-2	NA	TGCGCCAGCAGACGTACTACAGGAAACTATGGCTACACCTTC	CASRRTTGNYGYTF
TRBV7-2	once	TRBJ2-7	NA	TGTGCCAGCACCTTAGGGGAAGGGTCCGAGCAGTACTTC	CASTLGEGSEQYF
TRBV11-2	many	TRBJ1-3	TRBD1	TGTGCCAGCAGCGCGCAGGACAGGGTGTCTGGAAACACCATATATTTT	CASSAQDRVSGNTIYF
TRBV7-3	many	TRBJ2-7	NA	TGTGCCAGCAGCTTAAGCCCCGGGGAATCCGAGCAGTACTTC	CASSLSPGESEQYF
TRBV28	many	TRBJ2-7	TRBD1	TGTGCCAGCAGCCTCTCGACAGGGATCACCTACGAGCAGTACTTC	CASSLSTGITYEQYF
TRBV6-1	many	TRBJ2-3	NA	TGTGCCAGCAGTGGGTCAGTTTTCACAGATACGCAGTATTTT	CASSGSVFTDTQYF
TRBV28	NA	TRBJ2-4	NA	TGTGCCAGCAGTTTGGGAGAAACTCTAGCCAAAAACATTAAGTACTTC	CASSLGETLAKNIKYF
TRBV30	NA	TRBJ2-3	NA	TGTGCCTGGAGTGTGAGAGCGGCCTACACAGATACGCAGTATTTT	CAWSVRAAYTDTQYF
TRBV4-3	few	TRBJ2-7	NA	TGCGCCAGCAGCCAAGATAGGTCCGGAGCCTACGAGCAGTACTTC	CASSQDRSGAYEQYF
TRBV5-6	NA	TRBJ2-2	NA	TGTGCCAGCAGCAAACGTTGGGTCACCGGGGAGCTGTTTTTT	CASSKRWVTGELFF
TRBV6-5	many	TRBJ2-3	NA	TGTGCCAGCAGTTACCTCAGGGGGGGGGATACGCAGTATTTT	CASSYLRGGDTQYF
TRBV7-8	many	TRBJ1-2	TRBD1	TGTGCCAGCAGCTTTCAAGACAGGGGAACCTATGGCTACACCTTC	CASSFQDRGTYGYTF
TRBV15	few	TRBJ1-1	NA	TGTGCCACCAGCAGATCTGCGTTGTTGGGGACTGAAGCTTTCTTT	CATSRSALLGTEAFF
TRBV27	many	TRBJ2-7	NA	TGTGCCAGCAGTTTGATGTTGGCTCCAGCCTACGAGCAGTACTTC	CASSLMLAPAYEQYF